Listed here are 28 T cell receptor beta chains from one sample, sequenced in a study of blood T cell repertoires in COVID-19. Sequenced by immunoSEQ multiplex PCR; TCRdb stores in-frame clones only, minus some. The repertoire holds more than 200,000 clones, with more than 75% as singletons. What was sequenced was peripheral blood. These receptors originate from a woman aged 60-70 years with COVID-19, enrolled during active disease.

This clone was recorded only once. V usage is TRBV7-9 and J usage is TRBJ2-5; 8 positions match TRBD2. CDR1 and CDR2 from the germline V gene are SEHNR and FQNEAQ (reference sequence). The CDR3 loop spans 14 amino acids. J lost 3 bases, V lost 4 bases, and 4 bases had no gene match. CDR3 protein: CASSSGTREETQYF. The CDR3 DNA follows: TGTGCCAGCAGCTCCGGGACTAGAGAAGAGACCCAGTACTTC.

This clone was found a few times. The same CDR3 arises from other DNA sequences in this sample as well. The V call is TRBV5-1, the J call TRBJ1-5, with 8 bases aligning to TRBD1. The germline V gene has CDR1 SGHRS and CDR2 YFSETQ. The CDR3 runs to 14 residues. With V trimmed by 2 bases and J by 4 bases, 2 bases remained unmatched. The CDR3 here is CASSLQGGNQPQHF. CDR3 bases: TGCGCCAGCAGCTTACAGGGGGGGAATCAGCCCCAGCATTTT.

This clone has a handful of counts. The chain carries TRBV19 and TRBJ2-3; tentatively, D is TRBD1 (5 bases). The CDR3 runs to 14 residues. CDR1 is LNHDA, CDR2 SQIVND, per germline (reference sequence). Trimming left V 7 bases short and J 7 bases short, with 18 bases between. The CDR3 reads CASKPDIPGHTQYF. In DNA, the CDR3 is TGTGCCAGTAAGCCGGACATACCCGGACATACGCAGTATTTT.

This clone was seen once. The gene calls are TRBV5-6 and TRBJ1-5; a weak D match, TRBD1 (6 bases). This CDR3 spans 14 amino acids. Trimming cost V 4 bases and J 8 bases, with 16 bases left between them. From germline, CDR1 is SGHDT and CDR2 YYEEEE. CDR3 nucleotides: TGTGCCAGCAGCACGGGGACATTGGGGGAGCCCCAGCATTTT. Residues: CASSTGTLGEPQHF.

This clone was seen a few times. The chain is built from TRBV5-1 and TRBJ1-1; TRBD1 matches 7 bases. Trimming removed 4 bases from V and 6 bases from J; junction bases left unmatched: 9. CDR1 and CDR2 (germline): SGHRS, YFSETQ. The CDR3 spans 14 residues. The CDR3 region has the DNA TGCGCCAGCAGCGCCGCACAGGGGTTTGCTGAAGCTTTCTTT. As protein: CASSAAQGFAEAFF. The full variable domain, its missing parts supplied by reference TRBV5-1 and TRBJ1-1, is KAGVTQTPRYLIKTRGQQVTLSCSPISGHRSVSWYQQTPGQGLQFLFEYFSETQRNKGNFPGRFSGRQFSNSRSEMNVSTLELGDSALYLCASSAAQGFAEAFFGQGTRLTVV.

The gene calls are TRBV28 and TRBJ1-2; D perhaps matches TRBD1 (6 bases). CDR3 size: 13 residues. The V and J ends lost 7 bases and 4 bases respectively, with 13 bases between them. Germline V gene lookup returns CDR1 MDHEN and CDR2 SYDVKM. In nucleotides, the CDR3 is TGTGCCAGCACCCTCAGGGGCCCCTATGGCTACACCTTC. Residues: CASTLRGPYGYTF.

This chain uses TRBV29-1 with TRBJ2-1; D possibly corresponds to TRBD2 (7 bases). Trimming pared 6 bases from V and 6 bases from J, leaving 15 bases between. This CDR3 spans 13 amino acids. Germline V gene lookup returns CDR1 SQVTM and CDR2 ANQGSEA. CDR3 coding DNA: TGCAGCGTACTCAGGGGAGGGGGCAATGAGCAGTTCTTC. Residues: CSVLRGGGNEQFF.

This clone was recorded once. This sequence joins TRBV11-1 and TRBJ2-5, with D maybe TRBD2 (6 bases). The germline gives CDR1 SGHAT, CDR2 FQDESV (reference sequence). V was clipped by 0 bases and J by 5 bases, with 13 bases between them. The CDR3 totals 15 residues. The CDR3 protein is CASSLAGLARETQYF. The DNA of the CDR3 is TGTGCCAGCAGCTTAGCAGGTCTAGCGAGGGAGACCCAGTACTTC.

The rearrangement links TRBV11-3 to TRBJ1-1; no clear D gene. The V gene's germline CDR1 is SGHNT and CDR2 YENEEA. V gave up 4 bases and J gave up 3 bases, with 9 bases separating them. The CDR3 consists of 13 residues. The chain's CDR3 is CASSSDGDTEAFF. The CDR3 DNA is TGTGCCAGCAGCTCCGACGGGGACACTGAAGCTTTCTTT.

J is TRBJ1-6 and V is TRBV19, with D unclear. Trimming shortened V by 7 bases and J by 1 base, and 11 bases separated the two germline ends. The germline gives CDR1 LNHDA, CDR2 SQIVND (reference sequence). There are 15 residues in the CDR3. The CDR3 sequence is CASTTGGSYNSPLHF. DNA for the CDR3: TGTGCCAGTACCACCGGAGGGTCCTATAATTCACCCCTCCACTTT.

The rearrangement joins TRBV5-1 to TRBJ1-1; D is unclear. Trimming took 0 bases from V and 4 from J, leaving 7 bases between them. The germline V gene has CDR1 SGHRS and CDR2 YFSETQ. This CDR3 is built from 13 residues. The CDR3 sequence: CASSLDLSTEAFF. CDR3 nucleotides: TGCGCCAGCAGCTTGGACTTATCCACTGAAGCTTTCTTT.

This chain connects TRBV7-9 to TRBJ2-1, with D possibly TRBD2 on 6 matching bases. CDR1 and CDR2 (germline): SEHNR, FQNEAQ (reference sequence). This CDR3 has 14 residues. The V end lost 8 bases, the J end lost 4 bases, and 15 bases lay between the germline ends. CDR3 in amino acids: CASLAAGLYNEQFF. The DNA of the CDR3 is TGTGCCAGCTTAGCAGCGGGCCTGTACAATGAGCAGTTCTTC. The full variable domain, with the rest looked up from reference TRBV7-9 and TRBJ2-1, is DTGVSQNPRHKITKRGQNVTFRCDPISEHNRLYWYRQTLGQGPEFLTYFQNEAQLEKSRLLSDRFSAERPKGSFSTLEIQRTEQGDSAMYLCASLAAGLYNEQFFGPGTRLTVL.

This clone was observed a single time. V is TRBV4-2 and J is TRBJ1-5; 7 bases are shared with TRBD1. This CDR3 spans 16 amino acids. The germline CDR1 and CDR2 sequences are LGHNA and YNFKEQ. Unmatched junction bases numbered 9, after V lost 1 base and J lost 6 bases. CDR3 DNA sequence: TGTGCCAGCAGCCAAGCCGCGGGACAGAGTGGTCAGCCCCAGCATTTT. Translating it yields CASSQAAGQSGQPQHF.

This clone was observed a single time. The chain carries TRBV30 and TRBJ2-6; D gene uncertain. This CDR3 is built from 15 residues. V lost 4 bases and J lost 5, with 15 bases in between. CDR1 is GTSNPN and CDR2 is SVGIG in the germline V gene (reference sequence). CDR3 amino acids: CAWTPDLGWANVLTF. CDR3 nucleotide sequence: TGTGCCTGGACACCCGACCTGGGCTGGGCCAACGTCCTGACTTTC.

V gene TRBV23-1 combines with J gene TRBJ1-1; D may be TRBD1 (5 bases). TRBV23-1 is filed as an ORF, its function uncertain. The length of the CDR3 is 15 residues. With 2 bases removed from V and 0 bases from J, the gap between germline ends came to 10 bases. CDR3 in DNA: TGCGCCAGCAGTCAAGGGGGGGGGATGAACACTGAAGCTTTCTTT. Translation gives CASSQGGGMNTEAFF.

The chain recombines TRBV5-1 with TRBJ2-7; 11 bases match TRBD2. The V and J ends lost 0 bases and 5 bases, in that order; junction bases with no gene match: 22. The CDR3 has 21 residues. Germline V gene lookup returns CDR1 SGHRS and CDR2 YFSETQ. The CDR3 sequence: CASSLVRGPRSSTSGKDEQYF. CDR3 sequence (DNA): TGCGCCAGCAGCTTGGTGCGGGGGCCTAGAAGTTCGACTAGCGGGAAGGACGAGCAGTACTTC. The entire variable domain, with the rest obtained from reference TRBV5-1 and TRBJ2-7, is as follows: KAGVTQTPRYLIKTRGQQVTLSCSPISGHRSVSWYQQTPGQGLQFLFEYFSETQRNKGNFPGRFSGRQFSNSRSEMNVSTLELGDSALYLCASSLVRGPRSSTSGKDEQYFGPGTRLTVT.

As regards this clone: The junction departs from germline at one end; a sequencing error may be responsible. The chain couples TRBV30 to TRBJ2-1; TRBD2 might be the D (5 bases). The CDR3 contains 15 residues. CDR1 is GTSNPN, CDR2 SVGIG, per germline (reference sequence). The DNA of the CDR3 is TGTACCTGGACTGCCGGGATTGCTACTTACAATGAGCAGTTCTTC. Its translation: CTWTAGIATYNEQFF. The full variable domain, with the rest looked up from reference TRBV30 and TRBJ2-1, is SQTIHQWPATLVQPVGSPLSLECTVEGTSNPNLYWYRQAAGRGLQLLFYSVGIGQISSEVPQNLSASRPQDRQFILSSKKLLLSDSGFYLCTWTAGIATYNEQFFGPGTRLTVL.

The genes are TRBV29-1 and TRBJ2-7, with 8 positions matching TRBD2. Per the germline V gene, CDR1 is SQVTM and CDR2 is ANQGSEA. V lost 4 bases, J lost 5 bases, and 4 bases stayed unmatched. The CDR3 contains 12 residues. In nucleotides, the CDR3 is TGCAGCGTTGCGACTAGCGTCCACGAGCAGTACTTC. Its translation: CSVATSVHEQYF.

The chain uses TRBV19 and TRBJ1-2; 11 bases agree with TRBD1. Germline lookup yields CDR1 LNHDA and CDR2 SQIVND (reference sequence). CDR3 length: 15 residues. J lost 3 bases, V lost 4 bases, and 4 bases had no gene match. The CDR3 DNA reads as TGTGCCAGTAGTACCGGACAGGGGGCTTACTATGGCTACACCTTC. Translating gives CASSTGQGAYYGYTF.

The chain couples TRBV4-1 to TRBJ2-1; D is undetermined. With 0 bases removed from V and 0 bases from J, the gap between germline ends came to 15 bases. The CDR3 runs 18 residues. The germline gives CDR1 MGHRA, CDR2 YSYEKL. The CDR3 protein is CASSQESGAYSSYNEQFF. In nucleotides, the CDR3 is TGCGCCAGCAGCCAAGAGTCCGGTGCCTATAGCTCCTACAATGAGCAGTTCTTC.

The V and J genes are TRBV5-1 and TRBJ2-7, with 9 bases identical to TRBD2. The junction had 8 bases not matched to a gene; V was cut back by 4 bases and J by 6 bases. The CDR3 loop spans 14 amino acids. The V gene's germline CDR1 is SGHRS and CDR2 YFSETQ. This chain's CDR3 is CASSPTGLAGEQYF. The CDR3 coding sequence is TGCGCCAGCAGCCCCACGGGACTAGCTGGCGAGCAGTACTTC.

This chain uses TRBV10-3 with TRBJ2-3, with D uncertain. The CDR3 length is 14 residues. V was shortened by 4 bases and J by 2 bases, with 10 bases between the two germline ends. Germline V gene sequence: CDR1 ENHRY, CDR2 SYGVKD. The DNA for the CDR3 is TGTGCCATCAGTGTGCTGGCCAACACAGATACGCAGTATTTT. Its translation: CAISVLANTDTQYF.

The chain joins TRBV5-1 to TRBJ1-1; D ambiguous. The CDR3 totals 14 residues. V gave up 1 base and J gave up 0 bases, with 7 bases separating them. Germline V gene sequence: CDR1 SGHRS, CDR2 YFSETQ. The DNA for the CDR3 is TGCGCCAGCAGCTTGAACAGCATGAACACTGAAGCTTTCTTT. It yields the protein CASSLNSMNTEAFF.

This chain connects TRBV18 to TRBJ1-3; 7 bases fit TRBD1. The CDR3 has 16 residues. The germline gives CDR1 KGHSH, CDR2 LQKENI. V dropped 4 bases and J dropped 2; count of bases not matched to a gene: 8. The CDR3 nucleotides are TGTGCCAGCTCACACGACAGGGAATGGACTGGAAACACCATATATTTT. This sequence encodes CASSHDREWTGNTIYF.

The chain recombines TRBV20-1 with TRBJ2-2; TRBD1 aligns across 7 bases. Germline CDR1 DFQATT, CDR2 SNEGSKA (reference sequence). The V gene end was trimmed by 3 bases and the J gene end by 7 bases; junction bases not matched to a gene: 2. CDR3 length: 12 residues. As DNA, the CDR3 is TGCAGTGCTAGTAGGGGGCACGGGGAGCTGTTTTTT. Its translation is CSASRGHGELFF.

The V and J genes are TRBV5-4 and TRBJ2-2; 7 nucleotides match TRBD2. The CDR3 length is 15 residues. Germline V lookup: CDR1 SGHNT, CDR2 YYREEE (reference sequence). The V segment lost 0 bases and the J segment 7 bases; nucleotides outside the gene matches: 6. DNA for the CDR3: TGTGCCAGCAGCTTGGCGGGGGAGGGCCTCGGGGAGCTGTTTTTT. Translated, it gives CASSLAGEGLGELFF.

The J gene is TRBJ1-3, the V gene TRBV11-3; tentatively, D is TRBD1 (5 bases). Germline lookup yields CDR1 SGHNT and CDR2 YENEEA. The CDR3 extends over 15 amino acids. V lost 5 bases to trimming and J lost 0 bases, with 11 bases between them. The CDR3 DNA sequence: TGTGCCAGCAGCCCCGACAGCTTCTCTGGAAACACCATATATTTT. It is translated as CASSPDSFSGNTIYF.

The chain carries TRBV5-1 and TRBJ2-7; possibly TRBD2 for D (7 bases). V gave up 2 bases and J gave up 5 bases, with 14 bases separating them. The germline CDR1 and CDR2 sequences are SGHRS and YFSETQ. This CDR3 contains 14 residues. The CDR3 sequence is CASSFAQGGNEQYF. The DNA of the CDR3 is TGCGCCAGCAGCTTTGCACAGGGAGGGAACGAGCAGTACTTC.